Shown below are 30 T cell receptor beta chains from a single sample sequenced in a study of regulatory T cells in long-lasting Graves disease. This sample's time point: newly diagnosed GD, antithyroid drugs for less than 3 months. PBMCs were the source of the RNA used for TCR sequencing. Combining iRepertoire HTBI primers with Arm-PCR of CDR3 regions, the authors built TCR beta libraries. TCRdb called the multiplex PCR reads again in MiXCR, with one record for every CDR3 protein. The table lists some 330,000 distinct CDR3 sequences, 12% of them singletons. These data were likewise used in another study, on T cells in Graves' hyperthyroidism and ophthalmopathy.

This specimen was peripheral blood mononuclear cells (PBMCs), taken at new diagnosis, from a patient treated with antithyroid drugs. These receptors were taken from a woman in her late teens or twenties with Graves disease.

The rearrangement joins TRBV30 to TRBJ1-2; D perhaps matches TRBD1 (5 bases). Trimming took 2 bases from V and 8 from J, leaving 18 bases between them. The CDR3 is 14 residues long. Germline V lookup: CDR1 GTSNPN, CDR2 SVGIG (reference sequence). DNA for the CDR3: TGTGCCTGGAGTCTAGTGGGGCTACCTAGGGGCTACACCTTC. It is translated as CAWSLVGLPRGYTF.

The V and J genes are TRBV7-2 and TRBJ1-5, with D perhaps matching TRBD1 (6 bases). The CDR3 extends over 15 amino acids. The germline CDR1 and CDR2 sequences are SGHTA and FQGNSA. The V end was cut by 5 bases, the J end by 3 bases, with 14 bases between. The CDR3 DNA sequence: TGTGCCAGCAGCCCAGAAGGGGGGTTCAATCAGCCCCAGCATTTT. Its protein product is CASSPEGGFNQPQHF.

This clonotype has a handful of counts. The chain is built from TRBV6-2 or TRBV6-3 and TRBJ2-1; 7 positions agree with TRBD1. Trimming removed 6 bases from V and 3 bases from J; junction bases left unmatched: 8. CDR3 length: 15 residues. The germline gives CDR1 MNHEY, CDR2 SVGEGT. The CDR3 protein is CASSRRQGIYNEQFF. Here the CDR3 DNA reads TGTGCCAGCAGCCGCCGACAGGGAATCTACAATGAGCAGTTCTTC.

This clonotype came up many times. The V and J genes are TRBV7-2 and TRBJ2-2; 14 bases are a match to TRBD2. The junction had 11 bases not matched to a gene; V was cut back by 5 bases and J by 3 bases. CDR3 size: 19 residues. CDR1 and CDR2 (germline): SGHTA, FQGNSA. CDR3 sequence reads: CASSGRGTSGSWDTGELFF. The CDR3 DNA reads as TGTGCCAGCAGCGGTAGAGGGACTAGCGGGAGCTGGGACACCGGGGAGCTGTTTTTT.

Many counts were recorded for this clonotype. This rearrangement joins TRBV10-2 to TRBJ2-5, with 11 bases identical to TRBD2. Trimming cost V 5 bases and J 5 bases; bases outside gene matches: 7. Germline CDR1 WSHSY, CDR2 SAAADI. The CDR3 totals 15 residues. CDR3 loop: CASSSFSGGAETQYF. In DNA, the CDR3 is TGCGCCAGCAGTAGTTTTAGCGGGGGGGCGGAGACCCAGTACTTC.

This clonotype was counted many times. The rearrangement joins TRBV28 to TRBJ2-2; D remains ambiguous. Per germline, CDR1 MDHEN and CDR2 SYDVKM. V shed 2 bases and J shed 5 bases, with 12 bases lying between them. This CDR3 is built from 15 residues. CDR3 coding DNA: TGTGCCAGCAGTTTAGGGCAAGCCGTTACCGGGGAGCTGTTTTTT. This encodes CASSLGQAVTGELFF.

At least ten counts were recorded for this clonotype. V and J are TRBV11-2 and TRBJ2-7, with D possibly being TRBD1 (6 bases). Germline assignment: CDR1 SGHAT and CDR2 FQNNGV. The CDR3 loop spans 16 amino acids. V lost 4 bases to trimming and J lost 2 bases, with 18 bases between them. CDR3 bases: TGTGCCAGCAGCTCCATCCGGGACATGAAAACCTACGAGCAGTACGTC. Translation: CASSSIRDMKTYEQYV.

This clonotype was recorded at least ten times. The chain uses TRBV20-1 and TRBJ1-3; D not resolved. Germline values: CDR1 DFQATT, CDR2 SNEGSKA (reference sequence). The CDR3 is made up of 11 amino acids. V lost 4 bases to trimming and J lost 9 bases, with 10 bases between them. The CDR3, as DNA: TGCAGTGCTACCATAGGTAGCACCATATATTTT. This encodes CSATIGSTIYF.

This clonotype was found many times. V gene TRBV11-2 combines with J gene TRBJ1-5, with 8 bases matching TRBD1. The CDR3 spans 13 residues. From germline, CDR1 is SGHAT and CDR2 FQNNGV. V shed 4 bases and J 4 bases; nucleotides not matched to a gene: 0. CDR3 sequence reads: CASSWTGNQPQHF. Written as DNA, the CDR3 is TGTGCCAGCAGCTGGACAGGGAATCAGCCCCAGCATTTT. The variable domain in full, completed from reference TRBV11-2 and TRBJ1-5, reads EAGVAQSPRYKIIEKRQSVAFWCNPISGHATLYWYQQILGQGPKLLIQFQNNGVVDDSQLPKDRFSAERLKGVDSTLKIQPAKLEDSAVYLCASSWTGNQPQHFGDGTRLSIL.

This clonotype was detected many times. The rearrangement uses TRBV18 and TRBJ1-1; 8 bases align to TRBD1. The CDR3 consists of 17 residues. Losses at the gene ends were 4 bases for V and 0 bases for J; bases not matched to a gene: 10. In germline, CDR1 is KGHSH, CDR2 LQKENI. CDR3: CASSRLEGQALNTEAFF. CDR3 sequence (DNA): TGTGCCAGCTCACGTTTGGAGGGACAGGCCCTGAACACTGAAGCTTTCTTT. Filled out from reference TRBV18 and TRBJ1-1, the complete variable domain reads NAGVMQNPRHLVRRRGQEARLRCSPMKGHSHVYWYRQLPEEGLKFMVYLQKENIIDESGMPKERFSAEFPKEGPSILRIQQVVRGDSAAYFCASSRLEGQALNTEAFFGQGTRLTVV.

In this sample, this clonotype turned up many times. The chain joins TRBV27 to TRBJ2-4; 8 bases line up with TRBD1. V dropped 4 bases and J dropped 1; count of bases not matched to a gene: 12. CDR3 length: 18 amino acids. Germline CDR1 and CDR2: MNHEY and SMNVEV (reference sequence). The chain's CDR3 is CASSSSPDRALAKNIQYF. DNA of the CDR3: TGTGCCAGCAGTTCTTCCCCGGACAGGGCCTTGGCCAAAAACATTCAGTACTTC.

This clonotype was recorded many times. This chain links TRBV24-1 with TRBJ2-1; 12 positions match TRBD1. Germline V gene data show CDR1 as KGHDR and CDR2 as SFDVKD. CDR3 size: 16 residues. Trimming removed 3 bases from V and 5 bases from J; junction bases left unmatched: 4. The CDR3 nucleotides read TGTGCCACCAGTGATCGGGACAGGGGGCCCAACAATGAGCAGTTCTTC. As protein: CATSDRDRGPNNEQFF.

This clonotype was detected many times. The V gene is TRBV7-2, the J gene TRBJ1-3; a possible D gene is TRBD1 (6 bases). Looked up from germline, CDR1 is SGHTA and CDR2 is FQGNSA. The CDR3 totals 15 residues. Trimming cost V 1 base and J 0 bases, with 7 bases left between them. The CDR3, as DNA: TGTGCCAGCAGCTTAGTAGGGGGCTCTGGAAACACCATATATTTT. This encodes CASSLVGGSGNTIYF. Full variable domain (rest looked up from reference TRBV7-2 and TRBJ1-3): GAGVSQSPSNKVTEKGKDVELRCDPISGHTALYWYRQSLGQGLEFLIYFQGNSAPDKSGLPSDRFSAERTGGSVSTLTIQRTQQEDSAVYLCASSLVGGSGNTIYFGEGSWLTVV.

This clonotype was seen many times. This chain links TRBV12-3 or TRBV12-4 with TRBJ1-2; D gene unclear. Trimming stripped 4 bases from V and 5 bases from J, with 5 bases between. The CDR3 spans 11 residues. CDR3 sequence: CASSSIYGYTF. DNA for the CDR3: TGTGCCAGCAGTTCGATTTATGGCTACACCTTC.

This clonotype was observed a handful of times. J is TRBJ2-1 and V is TRBV7-9; 10 bases are shared with TRBD1. V trimming: 4 bases; J trimming: 0 bases; junction bases outside the gene matches: 15. This CDR3 is built from 20 residues. The germline CDR1 and CDR2 sequences are SEHNR and FQNEAQ (reference sequence). The CDR3 region is CASSWPDRGGPRSSYNEQFF. CDR3 DNA sequence: TGTGCCAGCAGCTGGCCGGACAGGGGGGGACCCAGGAGCTCCTACAATGAGCAGTTCTTC.

The rearrangement joins TRBV6-1 to TRBJ2-5, with D possibly being TRBD1 (5 bases). V was shortened by 5 bases and J by 2 bases, with 24 bases between the two germline ends. Germline CDR1 reads MNHNS; CDR2 reads SASEGT. The CDR3 length is 18 residues. CDR3 amino acids: CASSPHLGPLGSQETQYF. The CDR3 region has the DNA TGTGCCAGCAGTCCCCACTTGGGGCCTTTGGGGTCACAAGAGACCCAGTACTTC.

This clonotype occurred many times. The CDR3, as DNA: TGTGCCAGCAGTCTAGAGCGGGAGGGCCGTGCTGAGCAGTTCTTC. Translation: CASSLEREGRAEQFF. The rearrangement joins TRBV27 to TRBJ2-1, with 10 nucleotides matching TRBD2. V gave up 5 bases and J gave up 9 bases; unmatched junction bases: 10. CDR3 length equals 15 residues. Germline CDR1 and CDR2: MNHEY and SMNVEV (reference sequence).

This clonotype has only a few counts. The V and J genes are TRBV12-3 or TRBV12-4 and TRBJ2-3; TRBD2 might be the D (5 bases). The last part of the DNA fits TRBJ2-5 better; the J call may be wrong. This CDR3 is 12 amino acids long. CDR3 bases: TGTGCCACCGCGGCGGGCGCCGGGACCCAGTACTTC. Encoded protein: CATAAGAGTQYF.

This clonotype was seen ten or more times. This sequence joins TRBV5-1 and TRBJ2-5, with TRBD2 identical over 10 bases. Germline assignment: CDR1 SGHRS and CDR2 YFSETQ. This CDR3 comprises 15 residues. V shed 2 bases and J 2 bases; nucleotides not matched to a gene: 3. CDR3 in amino acids: CASSLVAGGQETQYF. The CDR3 DNA reads TGCGCCAGCAGCTTAGTAGCGGGGGGACAAGAGACCCAGTACTTC.

In this sample, this clonotype turned up a few times. V is TRBV5-1 and J is TRBJ2-2; 9 bases agree with TRBD1. Germline V CDR1 and CDR2: SGHRS, YFSETQ. Germline trimming cut 4 bases from V and 5 bases from J; bases unmatched to any gene: 9. This CDR3 has 16 amino acids. This CDR3 reads CASSNNRGRWTGELFF. The CDR3 nucleotides are TGCGCCAGCAGCAATAACAGGGGGCGATGGACCGGGGAGCTGTTTTTT.

This clonotype was seen ten or more times. This chain connects TRBV7-2 to TRBJ1-2; weak D call: TRBD1 (6 bases). Germline V CDR1 and CDR2: SGHTA, FQGNSA. The CDR3 has 17 amino acids. V lost 1 base, J lost 6 bases, and 21 bases lay in between. CDR3 nucleotide sequence: TGTGCCAGCAGCTTAGTAGGTCGGGGGCAATTCCGCCATGGCTACACCTTC. Amino acids: CASSLVGRGQFRHGYTF.

The genes are TRBV6-1 and TRBJ1-6; 7 bases are a match to TRBD1. This CDR3 comprises 15 residues. V gave up 6 bases and J gave up 5 bases; unmatched junction bases: 7. From germline, CDR1 is MNHNS and CDR2 SASEGT. CDR3 nucleotide sequence: TGTGCCAGCAGCTCGACAGGGTTGAATAATTCACCCCTCCACTTT. This encodes CASSSTGLNNSPLHF.

This rearrangement joins TRBV29-1 to TRBJ1-2, with D unresolved. Germline-derived CDR1 and CDR2 are SQVTM and ANQGSEA. The CDR3 length is 14 residues. V gave up 4 bases and J gave up 5 bases, with 17 bases separating them. The CDR3 spells CSVVRQATRYGYTF. CDR3 DNA sequence: TGCAGCGTTGTTAGGCAGGCCACCCGATATGGCTACACCTTC.

The table lists this clonotype with many counts. The chain is built from TRBV6-1 and TRBJ2-1; 7 bases fit TRBD1. The CDR3 is 18 residues long. The V and J ends lost 4 bases and 0 bases, in that order; junction bases with no gene match: 12. Germline V gene lookup returns CDR1 MNHNS and CDR2 SASEGT. CDR3 nucleotides: TGTGCCAGCAGTGGCAGGGACAGTCACCTCCTCTCCTACAATGAGCAGTTCTTC. As protein: CASSGRDSHLLSYNEQFF.

This clonotype was seen repeatedly, ten times or more. The chain recombines TRBV14 with TRBJ1-1; D is uncertain. The CDR3 covers 13 residues. CDR1 is SGHDN, CDR2 FVKESK, per germline. Trimming removed 1 base at V and 3 bases at J, with 6 bases between. The CDR3 reads CASSQGGHTEAFF. The CDR3 DNA is TGTGCCAGCAGCCAAGGAGGGCACACTGAAGCTTTCTTT.

The V gene is TRBV20-1, the J gene TRBJ2-5, with 12 bases fitting TRBD1. CDR1 is DFQATT and CDR2 is SNEGSKA in the germline V gene (reference sequence). Germline trimming cut 5 bases from V and 6 bases from J; bases unmatched to any gene: 4. The CDR3 loop spans 13 amino acids. The CDR3 DNA sequence: TGCAGTGCTGGGACAGGGGGCAGGAAGACCCAGTACTTC. This codes for CSAGTGGRKTQYF.

A note on this clonotype: This is likely an artifact of a read error, given a far larger clone one base away. CDR3 nucleotide sequence: TGCGCCAGCAGCCCCTACAGCGGGGTTGAGCAGTACTTC. The encoded protein is CASSPYSGVEQYF. The chain recombines TRBV10-2 with TRBJ2-4; 7 bases map to TRBD2. The V gene's germline CDR1 is WSHSY and CDR2 SAAADI. The CDR3 consists of 13 residues. V gave up 6 bases and J gave up 13 bases; unmatched junction bases: 12.

The sample holds a few counts of this clonotype. The chain joins TRBV20-1 to TRBJ2-6; D gene uncertain. In germline, CDR1 is DFQATT, CDR2 SNEGSKA (reference sequence). V lost 5 bases and J lost 6, with 8 bases in between. CDR3 size: 12 residues. CDR3 coding DNA: TGCAGTGCTCCGAATGCGGCCAACGTCCTGACTTTC. Amino acids: CSAPNAANVLTF.

This clonotype was recorded at least ten times. The chain combines TRBV7-2 with TRBJ1-2; 12 nucleotides match TRBD1. Germline V gives CDR1 SGHTA, CDR2 FQGNSA. Losses at the gene ends were 11 bases for V and 4 bases for J; bases not matched to a gene: 11. The CDR3 runs to 15 residues. The CDR3 reads CASGTGGLWVYGYTF. Here the CDR3 DNA reads TGTGCCTCCGGGACAGGGGGCTTATGGGTCTATGGCTACACCTTC.

This clonotype has a count of ten or more. The chain couples TRBV5-1 to TRBJ1-6, with 12 bases identical to TRBD1. Germline assignment: CDR1 SGHRS and CDR2 YFSETQ. The CDR3 runs 16 residues. Trimming removed 6 bases from V and 10 bases from J; junction bases left unmatched: 11. CDR3 DNA: TGCGCCAGCAAATGGGGACAGGGGGCGCGAGACTCACCCCTCCACTTT. It is translated as CASKWGQGARDSPLHF.